This T cell receptor (beta chain) was sequenced for a study of chemoradiotherapy in HPV16-positive cancers (dated by TCRdb to 2022 to 2024). Regarding the research as a whole: Functional T-cell assays on cells from two HPV16-positive patients defined candidate HPV-specific T-cell clones and common TCR motifs. The study asked whether T-cell immunity against the HPV oncoproteins E6 and E7 changes during chemoradiotherapy and whether it affects survival. TCR repertoires from over 75 patients with HPV-related cancers were then used to track the candidate HPV-specific TCRs and motifs.

Repertoires were sampled multiple times during chemoradiotherapy, which allowed clonal expansion in the tumor microenvironment to be followed. The method behind the library was the immunoSEQ multiplex PCR assay. TCRdb stores this immuneACCESS table with in-frame sequences only. Part of the clones is absent; in the studies checked, under half of the shortfall reflects unresolved V genes, and no reason is known for the rest. Counted in this sample were 14,000 or so clones; nearly 70% of them appeared once. The ten biggest clones cover around a fifth of the sample. V is cut by 2 bases and J by 8 bases, and the space between the germline ends is 9 bases. Measured from the cysteine to the phenylalanine, the CDR3 is 12 residues long. Solely the CDR3 DNA is kept, with 36 bases framed from the first base. According to the germline V gene, CDR1 reads SNHLY and CDR2 reads FYNNEI. Remarks on this clone: Which antigen it targets is not known. No much larger clone is present one base from it, and per-base qualities are unavailable.

Overall results and qualifications from the work: The functional definition of HPV-specific T cells came from only two HPV16-positive patients, and the survival association was reported for HPV16-positive patients. Expansion of candidate HPV-specific clones and E7-related TCR motifs was observed in the tumor microenvironment during treatment, whereas no such expansion was observed for non-HPV-specific T cells. In HPV16-positive patients, expansion of HPV-responsive T cells during chemoradiotherapy was associated with improved recurrence-free survival.

The TCR comes from a human donor with HPV-associated anogenital cancer. The chain employs TRBV2 and TRBJ1-2, with a tentative D gene TRBD1 over 5 matching bases. Sampling was done from a patient who underwent chemoradiotherapy. The CDR3 corresponds to CASSEQGGGYTF. The nucleotide sequence reads TGTGCCAGCAGTGAACAGGGAGGAGGCTACACCTTC.